This T cell receptor beta chain came from a study of T cell changes during pregnancy in multiple sclerosis. The CDR3 is made up of 19 amino acids. The V gene end was trimmed by 2 bases and the J gene end by 1 base; junction bases not matched to a gene: 13. Looked up from germline, CDR1 is SGHRS and CDR2 is YFSETQ. Some clones are missing from TCRdb's copy, which holds only in-frame ones; the method was immunoSEQ multiplex PCR. This table has roughly 40,000 clones, around 80% appearing once. This chain joins TRBV5-1 and TRBJ2-5, with 11 bases lining up with TRBD1. This clonotype was obtained from a female donor with multiple sclerosis, enrolled in a pregnancy study. The sequencing used CD4+ T cells from peripheral blood mononuclear cells, collected before pregnancy. The DNA of the CDR3 is TGCGCCAGCAGCTTTGACCGGGACAGGGGGTCCCCCCTCCAAGAGACCCAGTACTTC. It yields the protein CASSFDRDRGSPLQETQYF.